This entry features one T cell receptor beta chain sequence. Its antigen remains undetermined. No clone much larger than this one lies a single base away; base qualities are absent. The entry originates in a study of blood T cell repertoires in COVID-19 (dated by TCRdb to between 2020 and 2021). About the full investigation: Samples from collaborators originated in the United States, Italy and Spain and spanned both the acute and convalescent phases of COVID-19. The material from the prospective study consisted of cDNA or gDNA derived from T cells, B-cell-depleted T cells, or PBMCs. Deeply sampled blood TCRbeta repertoires from subjects exposed to, actively infected with, or recovered from COVID-19 were included in the dataset. The repertoires were released in a freely available public database meant as a resource for research on the immune response to SARS-CoV-2. The samples were drawn from two sources: the first 160 participants of the ongoing ImmuneRACE study, and about 1,300 subjects contributed by 6 global collaborators. Sample metadata almost always included a de-identified subject ID, COVID-19 status, age in years and sex. HLA class I and class II types, where available, came from metadata supplied by the sample provider rather than from assay-based typing. Summary of the overall study and its limitations: The amount of clinical and demographic metadata varied by source and participant and was provided uncurated.

From its cysteine to its phenylalanine, the CDR3 spans 13 amino acids. Left in the record is the CDR3 DNA by itself, 39 bases read in frame from the first base. Trimming removed 2 bases from V and 6 bases from J, leaving 14 bases between the germline ends. CDR1 is given as GTSNPN and CDR2 as SVGIG, both from the germline V gene (reference sequence). TCRbeta CDR3 regions were amplified from genomic DNA using the immunoSEQ Assay, a bias-controlled multiplex PCR. The paper's data handling went like this. The number of nucleated cells in each sample was estimated from the amplification of reference gene primers within the assay. To quantify the absolute abundance of each unique TCRbeta CDR3 rearrangement, sequence reads were collapsed and filtered. For each sample, productive Simpson clonality was calculated by taking the square root of Simpson's diversity index across productive rearrangements. TCRdb holds this immuneACCESS table with in-frame rearrangements only. Some clones are missing; in checked studies, unresolved V genes explain under half, and the rest has no known cause. That table is the source of V, J and clone size, and D and trimming were worked out from the DNA. The sample table lists 95,000 to 150,000 clones, about four fifths of them with a count of one. Under 5% of the sample is taken by the ten largest.

Enrolling through a virtual design, the prospective study's participants ranged in age from about 18 to 89 years and lived across approximately 25 United States geographic areas. To assign participants to cohorts, the prospective study relied on clinical history that participants themselves reported in a screening survey and a study questionnaire. Recovered participants in ImmuneRACE Cohort 3 were defined by two consecutive negative NP/OP PCR tests, clearance by a healthcare professional, or resolution of symptoms. Mobile phlebotomists in the prospective study collected whole blood, serum and a nasopharyngeal or oropharyngeal swab from every participant. Participants in the prospective study had the option to provide additional blood draws and questionnaires over an approximately 2-month period. Prospective study blood samples were shipped either frozen or at room temperature before DNA extraction.

The clonotype originates from a woman under 40 who had recovered from COVID-19. The sequence joins TRBV30 to TRBJ2-7; the D gene assignment is ambiguous. Sequencing was performed on PBMCs or T cells enriched from blood (not recorded which). The CDR3 amino acid sequence is: CAWSQVRAGEQYF. The base sequence is TGTGCCTGGAGTCAGGTACGCGCAGGCGAGCAGTACTTC.